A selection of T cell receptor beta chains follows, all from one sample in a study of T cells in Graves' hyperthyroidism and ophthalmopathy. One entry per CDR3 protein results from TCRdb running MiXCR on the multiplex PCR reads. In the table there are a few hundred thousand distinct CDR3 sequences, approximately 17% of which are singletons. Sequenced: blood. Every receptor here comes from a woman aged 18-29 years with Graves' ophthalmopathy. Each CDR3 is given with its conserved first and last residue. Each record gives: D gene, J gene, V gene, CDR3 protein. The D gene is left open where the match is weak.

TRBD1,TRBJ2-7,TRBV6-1,CASVKDTGTGASSYEQYF
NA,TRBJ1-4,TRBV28,CASARQETTNEKLFF
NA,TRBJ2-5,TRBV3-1,CASSVGGTQETQYF
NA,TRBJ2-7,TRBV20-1,CSARLARQSDEQYF
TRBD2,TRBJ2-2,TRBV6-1,CASSYAASGTGELFF
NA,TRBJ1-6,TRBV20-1,CSAREPGQRYNSPLHF
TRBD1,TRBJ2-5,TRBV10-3,CAISPGQGPYQETQYF
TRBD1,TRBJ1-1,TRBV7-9,CASTGQGTLQTEAFF
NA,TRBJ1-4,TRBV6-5,CASSYGGMTNEKLFF
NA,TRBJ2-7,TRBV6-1,CASTLTATWEQYF
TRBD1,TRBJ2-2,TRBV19,CASSRGTGNTGELFF
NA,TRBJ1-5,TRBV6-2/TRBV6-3,CASSDILNQPQHF
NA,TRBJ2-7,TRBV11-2,CASTLLLGQAGTYEQYF
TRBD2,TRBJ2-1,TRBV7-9,CASSHPPSGGSYNEQSF
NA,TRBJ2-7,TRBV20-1,CSAPPLQGQSYEQYF
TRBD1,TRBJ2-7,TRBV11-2,CASSSPGTGSYEQYF
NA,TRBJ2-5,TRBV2,CATKGQGRLFETQYF
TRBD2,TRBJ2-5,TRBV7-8,CASSLVGGEQETQYF
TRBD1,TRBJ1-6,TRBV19,CASSNPDRGENSPLHF
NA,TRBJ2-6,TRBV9,CASSYGGDRETGANVLTF
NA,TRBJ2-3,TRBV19,CASSIRSGASTDTQYF
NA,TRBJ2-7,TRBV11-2,CASSLPPGEQYF
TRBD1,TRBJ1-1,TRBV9,CASSVVDRGPSEAFF
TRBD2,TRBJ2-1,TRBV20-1,CSAEDSGGANEQFF
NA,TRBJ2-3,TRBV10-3,CAINEQGRGTDTQYF
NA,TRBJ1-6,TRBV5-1,CASSLAFLQGTNSPLHF
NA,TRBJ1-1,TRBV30,CAWSPGSFEAFF
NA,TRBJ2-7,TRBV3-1,CASSQGGTSYEQYF
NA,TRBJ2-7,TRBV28,CASTPPRGLQYF
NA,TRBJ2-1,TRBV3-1,CASSQTGRAAVEQFF
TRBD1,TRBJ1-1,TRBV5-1,CASSSGQGDEAFF
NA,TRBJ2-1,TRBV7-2,CASSLTGHEQFF
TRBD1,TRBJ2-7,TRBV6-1,CASSIYRGSVYEQYF